This T cell receptor (beta chain) is from a study of blood T cells in healthy people across ages. Findings and limits, study-wide: Diversity of TCR beta per million T cells declined in a roughly linear way with age.

The CDR3 sequence is 13 residues long. Germline lookup yields CDR1 DFQATT and CDR2 SNEGSKA (reference sequence). Trimming removed 6 bases at V and 0 bases at J, with 12 bases between. This clonotype came up many times. Its matching antigen is unknown. A second PCR of 7 to 11 cycles used a sample-barcoded 5' primer and a J-beta primer mix. TCRdb re-called the 5' RACE reads through MiXCR, storing one row per CDR3 protein. The sample includes roughly 680,000 distinct CDR3 sequences, approximately 50% seen only once; the top ten take about 32%. The clonotype was recovered from a woman aged 55-70 years in good health. The sequenced sample consisted of blood. The rearrangement joins TRBV20-1 to TRBJ2-7; TRBD2 is a possible D gene (5 bases). CDR3 DNA: TGCAGTGCCGGGCCGGGAAGCTCCTACGAGCAGTACTTC. Its translation is CSAGPGSSYEQYF.